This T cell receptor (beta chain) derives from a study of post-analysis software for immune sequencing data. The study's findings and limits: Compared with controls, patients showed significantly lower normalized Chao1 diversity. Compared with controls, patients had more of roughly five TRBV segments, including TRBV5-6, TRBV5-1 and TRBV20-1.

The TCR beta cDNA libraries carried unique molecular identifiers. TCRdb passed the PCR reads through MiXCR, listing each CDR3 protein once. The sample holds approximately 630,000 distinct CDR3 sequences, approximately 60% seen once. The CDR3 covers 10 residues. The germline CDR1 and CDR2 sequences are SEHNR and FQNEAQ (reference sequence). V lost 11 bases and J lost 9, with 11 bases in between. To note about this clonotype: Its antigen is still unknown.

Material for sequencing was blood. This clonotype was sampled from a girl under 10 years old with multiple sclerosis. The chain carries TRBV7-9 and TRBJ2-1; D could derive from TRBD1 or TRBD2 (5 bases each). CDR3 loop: CAHPGAEQFF. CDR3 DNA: TGTGCCCACCCCGGGGCTGAGCAGTTCTTC.